This T cell receptor (beta chain) was retrieved from a study of blood T cell repertoires in COVID-19. Study summary: COVID-19 samples collected from the United States, Italy and Spain covered acute and convalescent phases.

The protocol was immunoSEQ multiplex PCR, while the TCRdb copy is restricted to in-frame clones and leaves out a portion. The sample records about 130,000 clones, around 78% being singletons. The receptor was derived from a human donor in a cohort sampled during active COVID-19. The sequencing sample was made of peripheral blood.

This CDR3 reads CASSVPRGRRETQYF. As DNA, the CDR3 is TGTGCCAGCAGTGTACCCAGGGGGCGTAGGGAGACCCAGTACTTC. J is TRBJ2-5 and V is TRBV28; 8 positions agree with TRBD1. The CDR3 spans 15 residues. CDR1 and CDR2 (germline): MDHEN, SYDVKM. V lost 5 bases and J lost 5; bases outside the gene matches: 10. Full variable domain (rest looked up from reference TRBV28 and TRBJ2-5): DVKVTQSSRYLVKRTGEKVFLECVQDMDHENMFWYRQDPGLGLRLIYFSYDVKMKEKGDIPEGYSVSREKKERFSLILESASTNQTSMYLCASSVPRGRRETQYFGPGTRLLVL.